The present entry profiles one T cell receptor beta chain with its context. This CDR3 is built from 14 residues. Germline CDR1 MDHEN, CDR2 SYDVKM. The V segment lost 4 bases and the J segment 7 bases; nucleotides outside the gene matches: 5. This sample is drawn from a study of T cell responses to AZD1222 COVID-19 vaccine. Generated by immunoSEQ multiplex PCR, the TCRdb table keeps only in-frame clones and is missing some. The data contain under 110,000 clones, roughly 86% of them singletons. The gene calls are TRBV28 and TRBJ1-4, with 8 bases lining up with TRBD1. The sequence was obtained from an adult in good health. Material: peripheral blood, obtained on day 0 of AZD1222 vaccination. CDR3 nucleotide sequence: TGTGCCAGCAGTTCGCAGGGGGCAGGTGAAAAACTGTTTTTT. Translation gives CASSSQGAGEKLFF.